A selection of T cell receptor beta chains follows, all from one sample in a study of T cells in narcolepsy. The method was immunoSEQ multiplex PCR; TCRdb's version includes in-frame clones alone and lacks a portion of them. Of about 30,000 clones listed, roughly four fifths are singletons. Sequencing was performed on CD45RA- memory CD4+ T cells from PBMCs. These receptors came from a human donor with narcolepsy. CDR3s include the opening cysteine and the closing phenylalanine or tryptophan. A D gene is named only where the DNA matches it firmly. Clone sizes are given selectively: once, few, many, or a class where the clone is expanded.

J gene: TRBJ1-5; V gene: TRBV7-9; D gene: -; clone size: -; CDR3 DNA: TGTGCCAGCAGCTTAGTAGGGGGTGTCGGCAATCAGCCCCAGCATTTT; CDR3 protein: CASSLVGGVGNQPQHF
J gene: TRBJ1-5; V gene: TRBV29-1; D gene: -; clone size: -; CDR3 DNA: TGCAGCGTTGCGGCAGGGTACGATCAGCCCCAGCATTTT; CDR3 protein: CSVAAGYDQPQHF
J gene: TRBJ1-4; V gene: TRBV7-8; D gene: -; clone size: -; CDR3 DNA: TGTGCCAGCAGCAGACCAGGGGCTATAAATGAAAAACTGTTTTTT; CDR3 protein: CASSRPGAINEKLFF
J gene: TRBJ2-5; V gene: TRBV29-1; D gene: -; clone size: once; CDR3 DNA: TGCAGCGTTGAAGCTGCCCAAGAGACCCAGTACTTC; CDR3 protein: CSVEAAQETQYF
J gene: TRBJ1-5; V gene: TRBV5-5; D gene: -; clone size: -; CDR3 DNA: TGTGCCAGCAGCGCGACAGTAACACAGGGCAATCAGCCCCAGCATTTT; CDR3 protein: CASSATVTQGNQPQHF
J gene: TRBJ2-1; V gene: TRBV4-2; D gene: TRBD1; clone size: -; CDR3 DNA: TGTGCCAGCAGCCAACTAACGCAGGGGGCGAATAGGAATGAGCAGTTCTTC; CDR3 protein: CASSQLTQGANRNEQFF
J gene: TRBJ1-1; V gene: TRBV7-3; D gene: -; clone size: -; CDR3 DNA: TGTGCCAGCAGCTTAAATTTGGAGGGGACTGAAGCTTTCTTT; CDR3 protein: CASSLNLEGTEAFF
J gene: TRBJ2-7; V gene: TRBV5-1; D gene: TRBD1; clone size: -; CDR3 DNA: TGCGCCAGCAGACCAGACAGGGGGCTAGCCAACTACGAGCAGTACTTC; CDR3 protein: CASRPDRGLANYEQYF
J gene: TRBJ2-5; V gene: TRBV18; D gene: -; clone size: -; CDR3 DNA: TGTGCCAGCTCACGAAGCGGGACAGAAGAGACCCAGTACTTC; CDR3 protein: CASSRSGTEETQYF
J gene: TRBJ2-3; V gene: TRBV7-2; D gene: TRBD2; clone size: few; CDR3 DNA: TGTGCCAGCAGCCCAAGGGAGCGGGGGGCGGTCGCGCAGTATTTT; CDR3 protein: CASSPRERGAVAQYF
J gene: TRBJ2-7; V gene: TRBV7-9; D gene: -; clone size: -; CDR3 DNA: TGTGCCAGCAGCTTACAAAGGGCCTACGAGCAGTACTTC; CDR3 protein: CASSLQRAYEQYF
J gene: TRBJ2-1; V gene: TRBV6-1; D gene: -; clone size: -; CDR3 DNA: TGTGCCAGCAGTGAAGGGGGGGCTAGGTGGAATGAGCAGTTCTTC; CDR3 protein: CASSEGGARWNEQFF